The source of this T cell receptor beta chain is a study of cytomegalovirus exposure and HLA in healthy donors. With 5 bases removed from V and 3 bases from J, the gap between germline ends came to 11 bases. This CDR3 is 14 amino acids long. Germline-derived CDR1 and CDR2 are SGHRS and YFSETQ. The PCR ran on 60 Vbeta and 13 Jbeta primers. Generated by immunoSEQ multiplex PCR, the TCRdb table keeps only in-frame clones and is missing some. The sample records about 200,000 clones, around four fifths being singletons. The sequenced sample consisted of PBMCs. The TCR comes from a man aged 50 or older in good health and CMV-seronegative. The genes are TRBV5-1 and TRBJ1-4; D not certain. The chain's CDR3 is CASRSGGPNEKLFF. CDR3 nucleotide sequence: TGCGCCAGCAGAAGTGGCGGTCCTAATGAAAAACTGTTTTTT.